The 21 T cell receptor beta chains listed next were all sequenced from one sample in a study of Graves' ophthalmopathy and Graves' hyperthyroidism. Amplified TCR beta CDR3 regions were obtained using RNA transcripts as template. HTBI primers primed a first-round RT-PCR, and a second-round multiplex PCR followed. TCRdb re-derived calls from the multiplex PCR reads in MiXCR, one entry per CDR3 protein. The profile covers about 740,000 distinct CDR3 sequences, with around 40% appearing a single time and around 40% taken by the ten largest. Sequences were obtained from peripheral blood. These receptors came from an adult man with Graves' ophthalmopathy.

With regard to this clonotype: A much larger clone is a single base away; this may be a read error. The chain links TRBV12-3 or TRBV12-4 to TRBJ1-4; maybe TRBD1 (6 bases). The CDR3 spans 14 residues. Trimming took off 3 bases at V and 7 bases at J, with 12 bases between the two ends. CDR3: CASSFRGTSEKLFF. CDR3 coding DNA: TGTGCCAGCAGTTTTAGGGGGACGAGTGAAAAACTGTTTTTT.

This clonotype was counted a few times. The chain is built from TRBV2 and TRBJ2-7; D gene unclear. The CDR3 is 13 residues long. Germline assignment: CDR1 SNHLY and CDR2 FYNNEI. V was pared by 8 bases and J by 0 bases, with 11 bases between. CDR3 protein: CASGSASSYEQYF. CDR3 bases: TGTGCCAGCGGGTCGGCGAGCTCCTACGAGCAGTACTTC.

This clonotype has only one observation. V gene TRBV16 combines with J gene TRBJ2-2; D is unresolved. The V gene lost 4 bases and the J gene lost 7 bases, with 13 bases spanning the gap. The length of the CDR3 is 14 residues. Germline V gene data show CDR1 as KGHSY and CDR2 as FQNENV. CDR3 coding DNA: TGTGCCAGCAGCCCCTCTATTCTCGACGGGGAGCTGTTTTTT. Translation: CASSPSILDGELFF.

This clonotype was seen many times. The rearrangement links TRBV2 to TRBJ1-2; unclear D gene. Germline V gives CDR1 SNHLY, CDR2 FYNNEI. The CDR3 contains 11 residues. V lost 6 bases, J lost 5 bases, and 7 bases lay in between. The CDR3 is CASRGNYGYTF. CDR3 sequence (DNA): TGTGCCAGCAGGGGAAATTATGGCTACACCTTC.

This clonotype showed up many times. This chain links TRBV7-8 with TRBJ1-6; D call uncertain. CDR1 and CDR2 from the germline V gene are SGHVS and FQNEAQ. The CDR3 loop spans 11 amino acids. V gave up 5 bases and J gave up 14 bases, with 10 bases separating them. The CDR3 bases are TGTGCCAGCAGCCCAGGTGTGGCCCTCCACTTT. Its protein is CASSPGVALHF.

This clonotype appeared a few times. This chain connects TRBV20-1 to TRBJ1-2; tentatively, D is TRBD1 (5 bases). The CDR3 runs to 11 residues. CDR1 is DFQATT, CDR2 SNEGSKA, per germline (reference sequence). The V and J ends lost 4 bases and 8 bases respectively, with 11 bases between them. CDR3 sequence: CSATGGWGYTF. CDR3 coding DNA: TGCAGTGCTACTGGGGGTTGGGGCTACACCTTC.

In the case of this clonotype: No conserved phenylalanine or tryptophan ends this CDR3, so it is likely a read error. CDR3 amino acids: CASSPMTGRGETQYC. The CDR3 DNA follows: TGTGCCAGCAGTCCGATGACAGGGAGGGGAGAGACCCAGTACTGC. The rearrangement joins TRBV9 to TRBJ2-5; D is possibly TRBD1 or TRBD2 (7 bases each). Germline values: CDR1 SGDLS, CDR2 YYNGEE. This CDR3 comprises 15 residues. Trimming removed 5 bases at V and 4 bases at J, with 18 bases between.

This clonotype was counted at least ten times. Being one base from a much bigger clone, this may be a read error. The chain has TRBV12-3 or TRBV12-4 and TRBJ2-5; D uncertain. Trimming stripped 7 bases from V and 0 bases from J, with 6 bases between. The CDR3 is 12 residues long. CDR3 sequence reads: CASTLNQETQYF. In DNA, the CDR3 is TGTGCCAGCACCCTGAACCAAGAGACCCAGTACTTC.

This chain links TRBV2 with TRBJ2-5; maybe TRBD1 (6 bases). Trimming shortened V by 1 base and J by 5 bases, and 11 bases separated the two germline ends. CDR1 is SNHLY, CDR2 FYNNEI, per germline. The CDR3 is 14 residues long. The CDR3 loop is CASSEVGARETQYF. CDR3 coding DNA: TGTGCCAGCAGTGAAGTGGGGGCTCGGGAGACCCAGTACTTC.

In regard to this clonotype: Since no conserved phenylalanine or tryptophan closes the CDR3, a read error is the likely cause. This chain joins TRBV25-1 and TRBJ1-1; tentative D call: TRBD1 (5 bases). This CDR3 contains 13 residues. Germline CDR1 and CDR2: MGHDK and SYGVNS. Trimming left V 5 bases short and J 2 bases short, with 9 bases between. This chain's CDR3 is CASSRGGNTEAFL. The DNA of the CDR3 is TGTGCCAGCAGTCGGGGGGGAAACACTGAAGCTTTCCTT.

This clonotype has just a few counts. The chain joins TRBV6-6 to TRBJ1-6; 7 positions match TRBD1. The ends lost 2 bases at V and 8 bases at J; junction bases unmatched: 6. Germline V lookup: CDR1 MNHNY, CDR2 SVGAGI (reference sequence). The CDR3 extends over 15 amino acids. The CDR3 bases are TGTGCCAGCAGTTACCTTTCCGGGACAGATTCACCCCTCCACTTT. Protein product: CASSYLSGTDSPLHF.

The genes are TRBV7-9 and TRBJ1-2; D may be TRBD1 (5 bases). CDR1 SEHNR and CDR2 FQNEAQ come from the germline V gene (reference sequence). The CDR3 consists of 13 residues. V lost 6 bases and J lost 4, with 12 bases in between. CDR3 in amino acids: CASSPAGTYGYTF. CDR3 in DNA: TGTGCCAGCAGTCCTGCAGGGACCTATGGCTACACCTTC.

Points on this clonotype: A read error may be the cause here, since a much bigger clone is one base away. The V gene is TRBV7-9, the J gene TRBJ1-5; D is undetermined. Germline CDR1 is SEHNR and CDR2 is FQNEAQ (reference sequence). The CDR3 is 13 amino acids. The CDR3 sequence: CACSLNDFQPQHF. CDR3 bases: TGTGCCTGCAGCTTAAACGACTTCCAGCCCCAGCATTTT. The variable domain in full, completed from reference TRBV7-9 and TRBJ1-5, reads DTGVSQNPRHKITKRGQNVTFRCDPISEHNRLYWYRQTLGQGPEFLTYFQNEAQLEKSRLLSDRFSAERPKGSFSTLEIQRTEQGDSAMYLCACSLNDFQPQHFGDGTRLSIL.

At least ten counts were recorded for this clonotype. The CDR3 protein is CASSGRTGFDSPLHF. The CDR3 region has the DNA TGTGCCAGCAGCGGACGGACAGGGTTCGATTCACCCCTCCACTTT. The chain links TRBV9 to TRBJ1-6; TRBD1 matches at 8 bases. CDR3 size: 15 residues. With 3 bases clipped from V and 8 bases from J, the junction kept 7 bases outside the gene matches. Germline V gene data show CDR1 as SGDLS and CDR2 as YYNGEE.

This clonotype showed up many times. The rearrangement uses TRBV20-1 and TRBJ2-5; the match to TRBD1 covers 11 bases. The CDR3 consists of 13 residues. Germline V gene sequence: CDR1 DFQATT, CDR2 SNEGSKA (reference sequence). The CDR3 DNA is TGCAGCGCAGGGACAGGGGGAGGGGAGACCCAGTACTTC. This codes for CSAGTGGGETQYF.

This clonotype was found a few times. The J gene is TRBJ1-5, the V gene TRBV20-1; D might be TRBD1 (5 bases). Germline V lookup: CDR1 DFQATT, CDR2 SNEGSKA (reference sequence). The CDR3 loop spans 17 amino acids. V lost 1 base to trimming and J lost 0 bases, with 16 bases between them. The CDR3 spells CSARGLDSLNSNQPQHF. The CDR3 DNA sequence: TGCAGTGCTAGAGGGCTTGACAGTTTGAATAGCAATCAGCCCCAGCATTTT.

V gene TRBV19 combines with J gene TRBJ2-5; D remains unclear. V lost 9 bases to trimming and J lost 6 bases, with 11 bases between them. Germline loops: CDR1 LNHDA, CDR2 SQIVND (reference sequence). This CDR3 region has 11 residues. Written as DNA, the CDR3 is TGTGCCAGCAAGCAGCAGAAGACCCAGTACTTC. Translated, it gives CASKQQKTQYF.

DNA for the CDR3: TGTGCCACCAGCCGAACCGCCGTGAACACTGAAGCTTTCTTT. Its translation is CATSRTAVNTEAFF. This rearrangement joins TRBV15 to TRBJ1-1; D is ambiguous. This CDR3 is 14 amino acids long. Trimming pared 5 bases from V and 0 bases from J, leaving 10 bases between. CDR1 and CDR2 from the germline V gene are LNHNV and YYDKDF (reference sequence).

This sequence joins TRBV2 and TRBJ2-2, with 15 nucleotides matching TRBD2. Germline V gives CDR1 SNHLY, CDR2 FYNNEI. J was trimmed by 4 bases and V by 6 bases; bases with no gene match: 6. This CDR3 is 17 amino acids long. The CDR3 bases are TGTGCCAGCAGGGACGGACTAGCGGGGGGGCCCACCGGGGAGCTGTTTTTT. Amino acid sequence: CASRDGLAGGPTGELFF.

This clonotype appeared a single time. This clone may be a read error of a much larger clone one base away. The CDR3 is CASSEGGQGRDQPQHF. The CDR3 DNA reads TGTGCCAGCAGTGAAGGAGGACAGGGTCGCGATCAGCCCCAGCATTTT. The V gene is TRBV2, the J gene TRBJ1-5, with 8 bases lining up with TRBD1. V was clipped by 1 base and J by 5 bases; unmatched bases: 7. The germline V gene has CDR1 SNHLY and CDR2 FYNNEI. This CDR3 region has 16 residues.

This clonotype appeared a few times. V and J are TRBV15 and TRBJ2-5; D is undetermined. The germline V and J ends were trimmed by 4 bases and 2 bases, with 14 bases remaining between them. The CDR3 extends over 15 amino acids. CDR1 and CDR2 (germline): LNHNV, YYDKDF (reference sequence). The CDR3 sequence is CATSTTGRRQETQYF. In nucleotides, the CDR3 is TGTGCCACCAGCACGACCGGGCGTCGACAAGAGACCCAGTACTTC.